This TCR beta chain was obtained from a study of blood T cell repertoires in COVID-19. Study as a whole: Donors in the United States, Italy and Spain gave samples during acute or convalescent COVID-19. From T cells, B-cell-depleted T cells, or PBMCs came the material, which was cDNA or gDNA.

In the authors' methods: Reference gene primer amplification yielded estimated nucleated cell counts. TCRdb's copy holds only in-frame clones and misses some; the assay was immunoSEQ multiplex PCR. That table furnishes V, J and clone size, whereas the DNA furnished D and trimming. The sample has hundreds of thousands of clones, about nine tenths seen once; the top ten hold under 7%. Only a few counts were recorded for this clone. CDR3 length equals 17 residues. Germline assignment: CDR1 SGHKS and CDR2 YYEKEE (reference sequence). The germline V and J ends were trimmed by 0 bases and 3 bases, with 16 bases remaining between them.

Sequencing input: peripheral blood. This TCR was sampled from a man in his sixties who had recovered from COVID-19. V gene TRBV5-5 combines with J gene TRBJ1-5; maybe TRBD1 (6 bases). The CDR3 is CASSLAVGGPLNQPQHF. As DNA, the CDR3 is TGTGCCAGCAGCTTGGCGGTCGGGGGGCCACTCAATCAGCCCCAGCATTTT.